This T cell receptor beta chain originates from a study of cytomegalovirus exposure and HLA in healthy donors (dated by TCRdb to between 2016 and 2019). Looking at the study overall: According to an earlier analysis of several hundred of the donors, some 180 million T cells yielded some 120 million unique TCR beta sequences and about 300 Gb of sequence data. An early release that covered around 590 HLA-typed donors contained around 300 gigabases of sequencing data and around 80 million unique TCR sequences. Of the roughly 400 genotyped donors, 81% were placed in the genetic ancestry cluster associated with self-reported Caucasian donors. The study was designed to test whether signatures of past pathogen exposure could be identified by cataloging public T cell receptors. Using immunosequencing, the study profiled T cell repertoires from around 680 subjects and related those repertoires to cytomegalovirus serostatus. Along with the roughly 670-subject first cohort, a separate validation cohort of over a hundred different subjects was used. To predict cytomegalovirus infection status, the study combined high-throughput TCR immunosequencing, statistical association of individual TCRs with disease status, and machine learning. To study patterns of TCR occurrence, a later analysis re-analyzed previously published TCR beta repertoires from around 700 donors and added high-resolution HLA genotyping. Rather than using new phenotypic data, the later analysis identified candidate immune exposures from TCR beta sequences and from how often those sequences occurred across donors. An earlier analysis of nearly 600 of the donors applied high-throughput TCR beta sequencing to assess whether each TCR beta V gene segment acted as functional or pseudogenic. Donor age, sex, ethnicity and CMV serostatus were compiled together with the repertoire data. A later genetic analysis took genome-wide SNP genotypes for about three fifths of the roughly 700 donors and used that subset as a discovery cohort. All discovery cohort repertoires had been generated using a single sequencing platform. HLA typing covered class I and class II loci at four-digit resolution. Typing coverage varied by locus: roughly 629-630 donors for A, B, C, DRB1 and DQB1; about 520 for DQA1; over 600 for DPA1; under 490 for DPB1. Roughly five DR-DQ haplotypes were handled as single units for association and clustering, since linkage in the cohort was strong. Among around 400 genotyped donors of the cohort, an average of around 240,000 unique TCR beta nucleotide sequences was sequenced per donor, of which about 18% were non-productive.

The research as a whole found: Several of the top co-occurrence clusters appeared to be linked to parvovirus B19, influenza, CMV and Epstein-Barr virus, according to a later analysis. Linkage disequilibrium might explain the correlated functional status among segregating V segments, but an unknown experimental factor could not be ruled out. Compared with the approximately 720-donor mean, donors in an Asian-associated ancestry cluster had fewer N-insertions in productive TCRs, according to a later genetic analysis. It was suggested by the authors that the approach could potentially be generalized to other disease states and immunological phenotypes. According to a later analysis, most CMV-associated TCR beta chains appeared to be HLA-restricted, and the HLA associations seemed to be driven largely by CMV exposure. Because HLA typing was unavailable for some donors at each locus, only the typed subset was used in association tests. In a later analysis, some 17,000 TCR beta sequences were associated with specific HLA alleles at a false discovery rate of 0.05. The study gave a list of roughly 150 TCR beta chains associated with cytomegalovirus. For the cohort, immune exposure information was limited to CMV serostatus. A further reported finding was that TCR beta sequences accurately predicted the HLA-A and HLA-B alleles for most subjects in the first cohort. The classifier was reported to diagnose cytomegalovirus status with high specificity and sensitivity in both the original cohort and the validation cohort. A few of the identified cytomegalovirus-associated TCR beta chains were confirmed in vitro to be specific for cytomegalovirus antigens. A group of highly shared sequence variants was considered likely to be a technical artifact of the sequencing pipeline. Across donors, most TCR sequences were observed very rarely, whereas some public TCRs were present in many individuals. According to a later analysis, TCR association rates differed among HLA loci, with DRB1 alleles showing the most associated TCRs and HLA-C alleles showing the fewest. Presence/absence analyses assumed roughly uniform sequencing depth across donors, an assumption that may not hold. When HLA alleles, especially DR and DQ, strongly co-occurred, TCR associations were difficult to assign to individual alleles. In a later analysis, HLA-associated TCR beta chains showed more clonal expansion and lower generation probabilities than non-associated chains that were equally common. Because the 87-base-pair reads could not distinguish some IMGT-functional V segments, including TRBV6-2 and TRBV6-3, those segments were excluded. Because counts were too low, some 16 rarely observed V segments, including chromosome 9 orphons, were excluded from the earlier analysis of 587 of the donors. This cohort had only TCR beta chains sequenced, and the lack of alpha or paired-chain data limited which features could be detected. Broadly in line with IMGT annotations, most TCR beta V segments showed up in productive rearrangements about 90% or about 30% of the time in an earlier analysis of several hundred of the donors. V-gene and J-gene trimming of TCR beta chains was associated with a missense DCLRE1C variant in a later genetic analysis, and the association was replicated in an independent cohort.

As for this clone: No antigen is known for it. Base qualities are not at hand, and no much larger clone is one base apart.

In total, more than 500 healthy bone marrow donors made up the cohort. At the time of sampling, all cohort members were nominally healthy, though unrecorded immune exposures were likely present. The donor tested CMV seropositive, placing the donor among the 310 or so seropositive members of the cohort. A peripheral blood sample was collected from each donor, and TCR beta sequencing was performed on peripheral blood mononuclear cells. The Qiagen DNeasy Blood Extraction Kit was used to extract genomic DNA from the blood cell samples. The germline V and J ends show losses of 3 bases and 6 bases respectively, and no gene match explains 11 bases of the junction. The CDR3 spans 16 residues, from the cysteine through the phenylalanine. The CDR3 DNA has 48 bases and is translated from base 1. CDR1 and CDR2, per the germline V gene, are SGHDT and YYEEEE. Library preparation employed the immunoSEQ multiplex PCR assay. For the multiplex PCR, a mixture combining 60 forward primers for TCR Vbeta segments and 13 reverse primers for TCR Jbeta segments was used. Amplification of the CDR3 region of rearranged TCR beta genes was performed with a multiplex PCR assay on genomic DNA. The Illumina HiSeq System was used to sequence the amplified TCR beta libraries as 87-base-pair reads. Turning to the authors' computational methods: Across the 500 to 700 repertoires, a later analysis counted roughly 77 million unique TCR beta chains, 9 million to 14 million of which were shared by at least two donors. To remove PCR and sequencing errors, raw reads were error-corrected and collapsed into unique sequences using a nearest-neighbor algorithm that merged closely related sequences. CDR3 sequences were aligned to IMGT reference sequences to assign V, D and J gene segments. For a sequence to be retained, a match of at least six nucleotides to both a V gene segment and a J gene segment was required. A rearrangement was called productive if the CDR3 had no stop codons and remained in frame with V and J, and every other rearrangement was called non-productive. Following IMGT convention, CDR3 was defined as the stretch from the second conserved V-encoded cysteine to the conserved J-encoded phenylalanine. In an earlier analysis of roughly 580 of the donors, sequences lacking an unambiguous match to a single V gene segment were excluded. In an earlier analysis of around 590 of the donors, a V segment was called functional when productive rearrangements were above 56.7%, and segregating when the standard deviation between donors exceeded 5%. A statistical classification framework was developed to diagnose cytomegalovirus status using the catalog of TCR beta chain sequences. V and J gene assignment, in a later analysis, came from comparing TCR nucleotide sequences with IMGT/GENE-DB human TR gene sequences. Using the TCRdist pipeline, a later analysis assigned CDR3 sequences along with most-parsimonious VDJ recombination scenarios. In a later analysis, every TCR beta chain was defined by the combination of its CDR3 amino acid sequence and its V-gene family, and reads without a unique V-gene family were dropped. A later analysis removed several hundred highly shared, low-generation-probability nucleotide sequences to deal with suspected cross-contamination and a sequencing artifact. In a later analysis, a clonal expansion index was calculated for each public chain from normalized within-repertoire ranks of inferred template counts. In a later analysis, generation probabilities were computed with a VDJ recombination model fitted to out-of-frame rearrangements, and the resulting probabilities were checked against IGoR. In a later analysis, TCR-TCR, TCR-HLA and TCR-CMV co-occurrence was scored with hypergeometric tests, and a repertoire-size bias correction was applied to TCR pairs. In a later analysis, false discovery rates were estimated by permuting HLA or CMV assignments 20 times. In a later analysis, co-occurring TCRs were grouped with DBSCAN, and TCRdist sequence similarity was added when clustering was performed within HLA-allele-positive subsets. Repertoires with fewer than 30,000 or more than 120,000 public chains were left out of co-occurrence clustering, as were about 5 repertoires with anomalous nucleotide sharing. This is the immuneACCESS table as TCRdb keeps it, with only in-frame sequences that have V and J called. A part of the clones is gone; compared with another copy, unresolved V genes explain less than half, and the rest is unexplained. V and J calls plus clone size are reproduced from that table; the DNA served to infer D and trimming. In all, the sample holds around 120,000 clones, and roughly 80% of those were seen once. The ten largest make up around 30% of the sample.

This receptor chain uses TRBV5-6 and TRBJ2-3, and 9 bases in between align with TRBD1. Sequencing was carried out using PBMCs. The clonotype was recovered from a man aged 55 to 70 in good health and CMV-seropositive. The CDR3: CASSWSRDRAYDTQYF. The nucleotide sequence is TGTGCCAGCAGCTGGAGCCGGGACAGGGCGTACGATACGCAGTATTTT.